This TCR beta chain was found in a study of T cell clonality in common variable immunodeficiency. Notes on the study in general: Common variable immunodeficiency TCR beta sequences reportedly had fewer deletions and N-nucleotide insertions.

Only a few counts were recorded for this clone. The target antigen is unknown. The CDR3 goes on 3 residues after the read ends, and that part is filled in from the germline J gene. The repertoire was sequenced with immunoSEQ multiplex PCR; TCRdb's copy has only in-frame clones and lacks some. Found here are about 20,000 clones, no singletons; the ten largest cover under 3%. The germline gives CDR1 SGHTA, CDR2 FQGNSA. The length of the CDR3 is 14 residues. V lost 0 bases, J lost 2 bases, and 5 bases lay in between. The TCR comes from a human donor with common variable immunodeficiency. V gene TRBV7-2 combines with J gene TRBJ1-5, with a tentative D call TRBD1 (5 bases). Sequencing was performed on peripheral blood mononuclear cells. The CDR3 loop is CASSLAGGNQPQHF. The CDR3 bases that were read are TGTGCCAGCAGCTTAGCAGGGGGCAATCAGCCC.